This TCR beta chain appears in the sequencing data of a study of CD8 T cells in Susac syndrome. At the level of the study: Patients with Susac syndrome were therapy-naive, taking corticosteroids, with some also receiving intravenous immunoglobulin, or taking intravenous immunoglobulin alone at the time their blood was drawn. Study-level points and caveats: Clonal expansion was not observed in the Susac syndrome CD4+ T cell repertoires.

Random-hexamer reverse transcription was applied to about 0.45 to 1 ug RNA. The immunoSEQ assay covered 54 Vbeta and 13 Jbeta segments for CDR3. TCRdb called the immunoSEQ multiplex PCR reads again in MiXCR, with one record for every CDR3 protein. The profile shows about 240,000 distinct CDR3 sequences, 96% of them singletons. This CDR3 spans 11 amino acids. V lost 6 bases to trimming and J lost 7 bases, with 10 bases between them. In the case of this clonotype: Its antigen is unidentified.

The sequenced sample was CD4+ T cells from PBMCs. The chain combines TRBV12-3 or TRBV12-4 with TRBJ2-7; D gene unclear. The receptor's source is a human donor with Susac syndrome. The CDR3 nucleotides are TGTGCCAGCAGGTCCTTGGGGGAGCAGTACTTC. Its translation: CASRSLGEQYF.